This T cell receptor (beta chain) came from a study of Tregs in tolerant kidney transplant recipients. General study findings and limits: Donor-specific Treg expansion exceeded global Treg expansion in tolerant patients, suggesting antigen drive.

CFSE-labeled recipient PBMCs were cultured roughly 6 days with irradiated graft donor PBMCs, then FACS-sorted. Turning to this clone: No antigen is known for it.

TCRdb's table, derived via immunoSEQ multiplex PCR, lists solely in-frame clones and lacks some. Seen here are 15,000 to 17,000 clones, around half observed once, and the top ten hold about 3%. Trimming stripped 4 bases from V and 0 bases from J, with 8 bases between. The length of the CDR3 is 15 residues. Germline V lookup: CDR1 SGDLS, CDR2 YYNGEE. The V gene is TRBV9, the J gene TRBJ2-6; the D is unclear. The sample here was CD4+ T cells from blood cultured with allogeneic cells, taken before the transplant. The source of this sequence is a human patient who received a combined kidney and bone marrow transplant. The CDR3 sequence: CASSPLFSGANVLTF. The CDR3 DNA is TGTGCCAGCAGCCCCCTCTTCTCTGGGGCCAACGTCCTGACTTTC.